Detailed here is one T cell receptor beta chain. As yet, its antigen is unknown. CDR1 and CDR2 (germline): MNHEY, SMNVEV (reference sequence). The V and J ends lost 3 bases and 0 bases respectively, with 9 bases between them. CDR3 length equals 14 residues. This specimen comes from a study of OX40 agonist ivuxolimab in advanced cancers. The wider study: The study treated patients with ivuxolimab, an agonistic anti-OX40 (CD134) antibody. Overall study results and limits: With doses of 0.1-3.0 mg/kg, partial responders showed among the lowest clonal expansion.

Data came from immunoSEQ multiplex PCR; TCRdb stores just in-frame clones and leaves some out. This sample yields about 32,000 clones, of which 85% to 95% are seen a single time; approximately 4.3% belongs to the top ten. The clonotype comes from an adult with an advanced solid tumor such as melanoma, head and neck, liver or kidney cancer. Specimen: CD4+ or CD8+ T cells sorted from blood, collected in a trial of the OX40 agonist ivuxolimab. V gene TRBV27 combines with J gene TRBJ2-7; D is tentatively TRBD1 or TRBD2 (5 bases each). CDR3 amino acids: CASSFGTGSYEQYF. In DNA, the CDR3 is TGTGCCAGCAGTTTCGGGACGGGCTCCTACGAGCAGTACTTC.